The 20 T cell receptor beta chains below all came from one sample that was sequenced in a study of T-cell memory formation after mild COVID-19. One entry per CDR3 protein, called by TCRdb with MiXCR from the 5' RACE reads. The sample carries 300,000 to 350,000 distinct CDR3 sequences, roughly 13% recorded once. The specimen sequenced was PBMCs or a T cell subset sorted from them (not recorded which). The receptors originated from a man in his late teens or twenties who had mild COVID-19 (a few samples of this study predate the infection). Cell type and time point are not known.

In DNA form, the CDR3 reads TGTGCCAGTGCGACAGTTTACGAGCAGTACGTC. Translating it yields CASATVYEQYV. The V and J genes are TRBV2 and TRBJ2-7; D possibly corresponds to TRBD1 (5 bases). CDR1 SNHLY and CDR2 FYNNEI come from the germline V gene. This CDR3 region has 11 residues. Trimming took 9 bases from V and 4 from J, leaving 10 bases between them.

The chain couples TRBV2 to TRBJ2-7, with 9 bases that match TRBD1. Germline CDR1 SNHLY, CDR2 FYNNEI. There are 15 residues in the CDR3. J was trimmed by 3 bases and V by 2 bases; bases with no gene match: 5. As DNA, the CDR3 is TGTGCCAGCAGTGAAACTCCGGGACAGGGCTACGAGCAGTACTTC. Translating it yields CASSETPGQGYEQYF.

This clonotype was counted between two and nine times. The J gene is TRBJ2-1, the V gene TRBV6-2 or TRBV6-3; D might be TRBD2 (6 bases). Germline V gene sequence: CDR1 MNHEY, CDR2 SVGEGT. CDR3 length: 13 amino acids. V was shortened by 6 bases and J by 4 bases, with 10 bases between the two germline ends. As DNA, the CDR3 is TGTGCCAGCAGCCCCGGGACTTACAATGAGCAGTTCTTC. Translated: CASSPGTYNEQFF.

This clonotype has at least ten counts. The chain employs TRBV5-1 and TRBJ1-2; no clear D gene. The CDR3 contains 13 residues. CDR1 SGHRS and CDR2 YFSETQ come from the germline V gene. The V gene lost 0 bases and the J gene lost 8 bases, with 11 bases spanning the gap. The CDR3 nucleotides are TGCGCCAGCAGCTTGGATCTTGGGGAAGGCTACACCTTC. As protein: CASSLDLGEGYTF.

This clonotype was detected ten times or more. The chain is built from TRBV5-1 and TRBJ2-7; no definite D call. Germline assignment: CDR1 SGHRS and CDR2 YFSETQ. V was pared by 0 bases and J by 2 bases, with 12 bases between. This CDR3 contains 15 residues. This CDR3 reads CASSLAATNAYEQYF. Here the CDR3 DNA reads TGCGCCAGCAGCTTGGCCGCGACGAATGCCTACGAGCAGTACTTC.

Only a few counts were recorded for this clonotype. The genes are TRBV7-9 and TRBJ1-1; D gene unclear. This CDR3 region has 14 residues. Germline assignment: CDR1 SEHNR and CDR2 FQNEAQ (reference sequence). The ends were cut back, 5 bases at V and 4 bases at J, with 14 bases in the middle. The CDR3 here is CASSPWEGTTEAFF. CDR3 in DNA: TGTGCCAGCAGCCCCTGGGAGGGTACCACTGAAGCTTTCTTT.

This clonotype was counted between two and nine times. The chain has TRBV24-1 and TRBJ2-1, with a tentative D call TRBD1 (5 bases). Germline lookup yields CDR1 KGHDR and CDR2 SFDVKD. Trimming shortened V by 5 bases and J by 9 bases, and 10 bases separated the two germline ends. The CDR3 consists of 12 residues. CDR3 amino acids: CATSGVGAEQFF. The CDR3 DNA reads TGTGCCACCAGTGGAGTAGGGGCTGAGCAGTTCTTC.

This clonotype was detected a few times. This rearrangement joins TRBV12-3 or TRBV12-4 to TRBJ1-1, with TRBD1 matching over 11 bases. This CDR3 comprises 15 residues. V was clipped by 6 bases and J by 6 bases; unmatched bases: 9. CDR3 sequence (DNA): TGTGCCAGCAGGAGGACAGGGGGCGCGGTCGCTGAAGCTTTCTTT. Encoded protein: CASRRTGGAVAEAFF.

This clonotype was seen more than once but under ten times. This chain links TRBV5-1 with TRBJ2-5; D is unresolved. Germline loops: CDR1 SGHRS, CDR2 YFSETQ. The V and J ends lost 1 base and 0 bases respectively, with 7 bases between them. The CDR3 is 14 amino acids. The CDR3 coding sequence is TGCGCCAGCAGCTTGAGGCAAAACCAAGAGACCCAGTACTTC. It is translated as CASSLRQNQETQYF.

The chain is built from TRBV7-9 and TRBJ2-5, with 14 bases identical to TRBD2. Germline V gene lookup returns CDR1 SEHNR and CDR2 FQNEAQ (reference sequence). The CDR3 runs 15 residues. Trimming took 4 bases from V and 3 from J; bases not matched to a gene: 1. The CDR3 DNA reads TGTGCCAGCAGCTCGACTAGCGGGGGGGAAGAGACCCAGTACTTC. It is translated as CASSSTSGGEETQYF.

This clonotype was found a few times. CDR3 protein: CSVHEQGEGNTGELFF. CDR3 nucleotides: TGCAGCGTCCACGAACAGGGGGAGGGAAACACCGGGGAGCTGTTTTTT. This sequence joins TRBV29-1 and TRBJ2-2; TRBD1 might be the D (8 bases). V lost 6 bases, J lost 2 bases, and 19 bases lay in between. The CDR3 consists of 16 residues. Per germline, CDR1 SQVTM and CDR2 ANQGSEA.

This clonotype has only a few counts. The chain carries TRBV7-2 and TRBJ1-5, with D uncertain. V was pared by 1 base and J by 2 bases, with 9 bases between. The CDR3 has 15 residues. Germline V gene sequence: CDR1 SGHTA, CDR2 FQGNSA. The CDR3 is CASSLVRAGNQPQHF. The CDR3 nucleotides are TGTGCCAGCAGCTTAGTCCGGGCCGGCAATCAGCCCCAGCATTTT.

The V call is TRBV7-8, the J call TRBJ1-1; D unresolved. Germline V gene lookup returns CDR1 SGHVS and CDR2 FQNEAQ. V dropped 4 bases and J dropped 0 bases, with 3 bases sitting between them. The CDR3 runs 12 residues. CDR3 sequence (DNA): TGTGCCAGCAGCTCGATGAACACTGAAGCTTTCTTT. Translation gives CASSSMNTEAFF.

In this sample, this clonotype turned up many times. The chain employs TRBV6-2 or TRBV6-3 and TRBJ2-1, with TRBD2 as a possible D gene (5 bases). CDR1 is MNHEY and CDR2 is SVGEGT in the germline V gene. V was clipped by 2 bases and J by 8 bases, with 13 bases between them. The CDR3 covers 14 residues. DNA for the CDR3: TGTGCCAGCAGTTACCCGGACTTGTTGGATGAGCAGTTCTTC. Residues: CASSYPDLLDEQFF.

The chain links TRBV5-1 to TRBJ1-1; D is possibly TRBD1 (5 bases). This CDR3 spans 15 amino acids. The V end lost 4 bases, the J end lost 3 bases, and 16 bases lay between the germline ends. CDR1 is SGHRS and CDR2 is YFSETQ in the germline V gene. The CDR3 loop reads CASSPSGPFDTEAFF. DNA for the CDR3: TGCGCCAGCAGCCCGTCGGGACCTTTTGACACTGAAGCTTTCTTT.

This clonotype was found a few times. The chain is built from TRBV11-2 and TRBJ1-4; no definite D call. Looked up from germline, CDR1 is SGHAT and CDR2 is FQNNGV. The CDR3 is 16 amino acids. The ends were cut back, 3 bases at V and 5 bases at J, with 16 bases in the middle. The CDR3, as DNA: TGTGCCAGCAGCTTTTGGCAGATGAGTAGAAATGAAAAACTGTTTTTT. The encoded protein is CASSFWQMSRNEKLFF.

The chain employs TRBV19 and TRBJ2-3; D not certain. The CDR3 runs 15 residues. Between the trimmed V and J ends, which lost 10 bases and 0 bases, there was a span of 17 bases. Germline V gene lookup returns CDR1 LNHDA and CDR2 SQIVND (reference sequence). CDR3 residues: CATAATGTSTDTQYF. The CDR3 nucleotides are TGTGCCACCGCGGCGACGGGTACCAGCACAGATACGCAGTATTTT. Using reference TRBV19 and TRBJ2-3 for the parts outside the CDR3, the full variable domain is DGGITQSPKYLFRKEGQNVTLSCEQNLNHDAMYWYRQDPGQGLRLIYYSQIVNDFQKGDIAEGYSVSREKKESFPLTVTSAQKNPTAFYLCATAATGTSTDTQYFGPGTRLTVL.

This clonotype occurred a few times. This sequence joins TRBV7-2 and TRBJ1-1, with TRBD1 matching 7 bases. This CDR3 region has 15 residues. J lost 4 bases, V lost 5 bases, and 10 bases had no gene match. The germline V gene encodes CDR1 SGHTA and CDR2 FQGNSA. The CDR3 DNA reads as TGTGCCAGCAGCATTCGGACAGGAAAGGGCACTGAAGCTTTCTTT. Translated: CASSIRTGKGTEAFF. Full variable domain (missing parts from reference TRBV7-2 and TRBJ1-1): GAGVSQSPSNKVTEKGKDVELRCDPISGHTALYWYRQSLGQGLEFLIYFQGNSAPDKSGLPSDRFSAERTGGSVSTLTIQRTQQEDSAVYLCASSIRTGKGTEAFFGQGTRLTVV.

This clonotype was counted between two and nine times. The CDR3 region has the DNA TGTGCCAGCAGCCCGGGGCCGGCAGGGCTGAATGAAAAACTGTTTTTT. Translation: CASSPGPAGLNEKLFF. This chain connects TRBV7-9 to TRBJ1-4, with a tentative D call TRBD1 (5 bases). Germline V lookup: CDR1 SEHNR, CDR2 FQNEAQ (reference sequence). V was pared by 5 bases and J by 5 bases, with 18 bases between. The CDR3 covers 16 residues. Combining the CDR3 with reference TRBV7-9 and TRBJ1-4 gives the whole variable domain DTGVSQNPRHKITKRGQNVTFRCDPISEHNRLYWYRQTLGQGPEFLTYFQNEAQLEKSRLLSDRFSAERPKGSFSTLEIQRTEQGDSAMYLCASSPGPAGLNEKLFFGSGTQLSVL.

Regarding this clonotype: A much bigger clone sits one base away, suggesting this may be a read error. The gene calls are TRBV7-2 and TRBJ1-1, with TRBD1 as a possible D gene (6 bases). This CDR3 is 13 amino acids long. The germline CDR1 and CDR2 sequences are SGHTA and FQGNSA. This CDR3 reads CASSFLRGTEALF. CDR3 nucleotides: TGTGCCAGCAGCTTCCTCAGGGGCACTGAAGCTTTATTT.